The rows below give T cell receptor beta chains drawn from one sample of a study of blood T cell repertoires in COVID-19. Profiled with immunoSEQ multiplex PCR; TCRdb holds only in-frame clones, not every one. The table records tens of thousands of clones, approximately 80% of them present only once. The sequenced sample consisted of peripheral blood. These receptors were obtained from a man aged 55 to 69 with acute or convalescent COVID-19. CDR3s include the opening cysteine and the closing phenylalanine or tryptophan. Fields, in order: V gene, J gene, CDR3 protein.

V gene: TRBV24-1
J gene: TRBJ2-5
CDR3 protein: CATSDPGRDLQTQYF

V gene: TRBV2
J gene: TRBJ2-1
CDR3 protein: CASSDGGDYNEQFF

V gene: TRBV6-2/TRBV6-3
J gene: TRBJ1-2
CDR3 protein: CASSQTGTNYGYTF

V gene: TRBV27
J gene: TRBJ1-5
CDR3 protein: CASSLRLDRRGIQPQHF

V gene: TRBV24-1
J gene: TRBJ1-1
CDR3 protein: CAASGQGMLNTEAFF

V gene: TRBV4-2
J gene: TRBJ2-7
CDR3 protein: CASSQTPGQGIPYEQYF

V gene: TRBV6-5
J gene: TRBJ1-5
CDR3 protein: CASSLGTGGSWPQHF

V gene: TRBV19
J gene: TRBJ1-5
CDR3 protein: CASSGGQSYSNQPQHF

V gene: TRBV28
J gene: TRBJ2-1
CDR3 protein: CASSLILAGGYNEQFF

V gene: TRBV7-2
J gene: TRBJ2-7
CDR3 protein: CASSLATSGMSYEQYF

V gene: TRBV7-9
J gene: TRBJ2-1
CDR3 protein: CASSRLQVRTQGDEQFF

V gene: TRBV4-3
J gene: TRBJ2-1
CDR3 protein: CASSHRTGQGAEFF

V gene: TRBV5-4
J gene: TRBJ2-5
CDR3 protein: CASSAMAGDQETQYF

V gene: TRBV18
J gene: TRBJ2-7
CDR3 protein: CASSPGSRFYEQYF

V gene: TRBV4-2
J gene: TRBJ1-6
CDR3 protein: CASSQESRVGSPLHF

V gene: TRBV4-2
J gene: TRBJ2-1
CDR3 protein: CASSQDGLAESSYNEQFF

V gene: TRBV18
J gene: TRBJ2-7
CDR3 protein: CASSPRVSQGYEQYF

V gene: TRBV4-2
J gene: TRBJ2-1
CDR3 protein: CASSQDGVRLAGASYNEQFF

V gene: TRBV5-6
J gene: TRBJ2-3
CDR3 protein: CASSIMRKQTTDTQYF

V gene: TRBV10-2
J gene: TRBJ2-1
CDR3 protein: CASTGLGSQYEQFF

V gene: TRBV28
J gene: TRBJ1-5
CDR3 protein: CASSSRGVRPQHF

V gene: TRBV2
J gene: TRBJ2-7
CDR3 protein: CASSETLAYEQYF

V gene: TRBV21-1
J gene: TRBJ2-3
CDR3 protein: CASSILSETGGFGPHTDTQYF

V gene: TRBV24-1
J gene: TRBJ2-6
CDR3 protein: CATSRAGANVLTF

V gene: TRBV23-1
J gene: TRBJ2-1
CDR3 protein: CASSHSGLAGAYEQFF

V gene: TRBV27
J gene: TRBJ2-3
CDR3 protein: CASSLWTGEADTQYF

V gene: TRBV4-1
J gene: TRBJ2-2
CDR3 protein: CASSPSGAASLTGELFF

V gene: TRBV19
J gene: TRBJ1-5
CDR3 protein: CASSRQNSYQPQHF

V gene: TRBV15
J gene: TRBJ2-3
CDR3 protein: CATSRVAGVTDTQYF

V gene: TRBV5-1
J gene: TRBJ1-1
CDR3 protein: CASSLEAPGMNTEAFF

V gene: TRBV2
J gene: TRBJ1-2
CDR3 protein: CASRTGAYGYTF

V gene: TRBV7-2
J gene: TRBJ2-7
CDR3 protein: CASSAAGTEGYEQYF

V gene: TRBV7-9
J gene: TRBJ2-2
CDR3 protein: CASSRRTETGELFF

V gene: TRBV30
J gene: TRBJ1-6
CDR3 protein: CASRQGGAISPLHF

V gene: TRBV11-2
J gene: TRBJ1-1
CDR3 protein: CASSFRPQGYGTEAFF

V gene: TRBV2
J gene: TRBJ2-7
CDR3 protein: CASSEAGSGDEQYF

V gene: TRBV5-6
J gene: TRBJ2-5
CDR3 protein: CASSLAGLAGGIQETQYF

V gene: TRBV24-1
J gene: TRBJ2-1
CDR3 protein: CATSDFGQRGSYNEQFF

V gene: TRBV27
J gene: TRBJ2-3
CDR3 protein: CASSFARVTDTQYF

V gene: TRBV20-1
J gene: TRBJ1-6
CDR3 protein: CRAPGALHF

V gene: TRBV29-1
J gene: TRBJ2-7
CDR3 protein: CSVTDRGTSEQYF

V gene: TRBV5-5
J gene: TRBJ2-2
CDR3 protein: CASSLSGSGELFF

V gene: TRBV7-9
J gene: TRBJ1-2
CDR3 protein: CASSSTGGYGYTF

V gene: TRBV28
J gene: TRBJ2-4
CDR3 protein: CASRPTGTGKNIQYF

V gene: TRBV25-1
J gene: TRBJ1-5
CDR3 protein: CASSDRGDQPQHF

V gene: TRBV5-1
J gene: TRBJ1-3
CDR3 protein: CASSWGQGAGNTIYF

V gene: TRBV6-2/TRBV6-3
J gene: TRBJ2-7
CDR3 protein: CASSWDGRYPIYEQYF

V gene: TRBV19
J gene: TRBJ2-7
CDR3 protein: CASSTGTRVSEQYF

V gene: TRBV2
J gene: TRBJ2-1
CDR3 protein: CASRRQGGYNEQFF

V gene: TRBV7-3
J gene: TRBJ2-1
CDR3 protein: CASSLRPAGGPNNEQFF

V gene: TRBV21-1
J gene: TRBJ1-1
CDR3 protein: CASSKRTGGNTEAFF

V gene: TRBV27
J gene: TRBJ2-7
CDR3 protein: CASSPRSGTSGFEQYF

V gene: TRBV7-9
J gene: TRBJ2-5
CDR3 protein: CASSTTYRETQYF

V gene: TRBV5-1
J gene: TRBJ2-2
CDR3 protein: CASSAQGGQNTGELFF

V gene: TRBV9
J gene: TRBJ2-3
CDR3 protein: CASSVRDTNTDTQYF

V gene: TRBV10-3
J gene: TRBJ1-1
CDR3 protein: CAIRKNRGMNTEAFF